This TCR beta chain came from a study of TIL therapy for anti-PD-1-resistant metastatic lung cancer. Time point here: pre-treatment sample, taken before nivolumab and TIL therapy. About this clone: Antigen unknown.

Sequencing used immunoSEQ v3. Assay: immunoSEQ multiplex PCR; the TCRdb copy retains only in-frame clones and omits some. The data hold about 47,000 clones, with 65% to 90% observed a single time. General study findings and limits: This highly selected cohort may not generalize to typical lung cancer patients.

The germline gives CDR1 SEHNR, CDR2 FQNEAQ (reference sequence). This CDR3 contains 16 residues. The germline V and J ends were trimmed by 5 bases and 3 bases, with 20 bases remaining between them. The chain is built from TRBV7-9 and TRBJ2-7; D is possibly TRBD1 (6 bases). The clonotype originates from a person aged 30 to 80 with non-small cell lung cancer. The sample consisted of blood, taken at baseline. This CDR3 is CASSPPGQQAFYEQYF. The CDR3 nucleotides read TGTGCCAGCAGCCCCCCTGGACAGCAGGCGTTCTACGAGCAGTACTTC.